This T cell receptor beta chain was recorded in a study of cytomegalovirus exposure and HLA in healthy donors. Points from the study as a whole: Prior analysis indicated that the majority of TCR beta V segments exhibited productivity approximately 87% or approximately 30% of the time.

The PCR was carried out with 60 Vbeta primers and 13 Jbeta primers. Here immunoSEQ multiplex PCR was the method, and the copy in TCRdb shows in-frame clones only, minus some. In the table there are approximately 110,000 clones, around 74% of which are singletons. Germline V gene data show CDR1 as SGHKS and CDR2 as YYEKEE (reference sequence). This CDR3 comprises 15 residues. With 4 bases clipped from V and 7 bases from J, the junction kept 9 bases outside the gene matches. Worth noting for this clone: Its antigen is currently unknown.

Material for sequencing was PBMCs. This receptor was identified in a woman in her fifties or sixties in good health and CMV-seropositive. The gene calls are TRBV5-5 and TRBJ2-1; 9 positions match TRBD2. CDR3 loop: CASSQGTSLWNEQFF. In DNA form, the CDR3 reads TGTGCCAGCAGCCAGGGGACTAGCTTGTGGAATGAGCAGTTCTTC.